The 16 T cell receptor beta chains presented below share a single source sample, sequenced in a study of graft-versus-host responses after intestinal transplantation. The repertoire was sequenced with immunoSEQ multiplex PCR; TCRdb's copy has only in-frame clones and lacks some. The sample yields 75,000 to 100,000 clones, under 85% seen once. These TCRs' antigens remain unknown. Sequenced here: unstimulated CD8+ T cells sorted from spleen or lymph node cells, sampled before intestinal transplant. The receptors stem from a human donor who received an intestinal transplant.

The chain combines TRBV29-1 with TRBJ2-7, with D possibly TRBD1 on 6 matching bases. CDR1 SQVTM and CDR2 ANQGSEA come from the germline V gene. CDR3 size: 13 residues. Between the trimmed V and J ends, which lost 6 bases and 0 bases, there was a span of 12 bases. As DNA, the CDR3 is TGCAGCGTCCGGGACACCAGCTCCTACGAGCAGTACTTC. Protein: CSVRDTSSYEQYF.

The genes are TRBV2 and TRBJ2-1, with D perhaps matching TRBD1 (5 bases). There are 13 residues in the CDR3. Trimming left V 6 bases short and J 6 bases short, with 12 bases between. From germline, CDR1 is SNHLY and CDR2 FYNNEI. In nucleotides, the CDR3 is TGTGCCAGCAGCGCATTCGACAGCAATGAGCAGTTCTTC. Protein: CASSAFDSNEQFF.

The CDR3 DNA reads TGTGCCAGCAGCCGAACGACGATGCGGGAGAGCTCCTACAATGAGCAGTTCTTC. Its protein product is CASSRTTMRESSYNEQFF. J is TRBJ2-1 and V is TRBV4-2; 7 bases fit TRBD2. Per the germline V gene, CDR1 is LGHNA and CDR2 is YNFKEQ. The CDR3 sequence is 18 residues long. Unmatched junction bases numbered 12, after V lost 4 bases and J lost 0 bases.

V usage is TRBV11-1 and J usage is TRBJ2-1, with D maybe TRBD1 (5 bases). V was pared by 4 bases and J by 3 bases, with 13 bases between. The CDR3 totals 15 residues. The V gene's germline CDR1 is SGHAT and CDR2 FQDESV (reference sequence). CDR3 sequence: CASSSRAGFYNEQFF. The CDR3 DNA reads TGTGCCAGCAGCTCGAGAGCAGGGTTCTACAATGAGCAGTTCTTC.

This rearrangement joins TRBV29-1 to TRBJ1-1; D gene uncertain. V was clipped by 4 bases and J by 4 bases, with 16 bases between them. The length of the CDR3 is 14 residues. Germline V CDR1 and CDR2: SQVTM, ANQGSEA. The CDR3 sequence: CSVVAGIKGTEAFF. The CDR3 nucleotides are TGCAGCGTTGTTGCGGGAATTAAGGGCACTGAAGCTTTCTTT. Based on the CDR3 plus reference TRBV29-1 and TRBJ1-1, the full variable domain is SAVISQKPSRDICQRGTSLTIQCQVDSQVTMMFWYRQQPGQSLTLIATANQGSEATYESGFVIDKFPISRPNLTFSTLTVSNMSPEDSSIYLCSVVAGIKGTEAFFGQGTRLTVV.

This chain joins TRBV7-2 and TRBJ2-2; D is undetermined. The CDR3 runs 14 residues. The V gene lost 6 bases and the J gene lost 8 bases, with 16 bases spanning the gap. Germline V lookup: CDR1 SGHTA, CDR2 FQGNSA. The CDR3 region has the DNA TGTGCCAGCAGTCCTACTAATGATGGTGGGGAGCTGTTTTTT. The encoded protein is CASSPTNDGGELFF. Full variable domain (outside the CDR3, taken from reference TRBV7-2 and TRBJ2-2): GAGVSQSPSNKVTEKGKDVELRCDPISGHTALYWYRQSLGQGLEFLIYFQGNSAPDKSGLPSDRFSAERTGGSVSTLTIQRTQQEDSAVYLCASSPTNDGGELFFGEGSRLTVL.

This chain uses TRBV4-1 with TRBJ2-7, with 8 bases identical to TRBD1. J gave up 4 bases and V 0 bases, and 8 bases lay outside the gene matches. The CDR3 has 16 residues. Per the germline V gene, CDR1 is MGHRA and CDR2 is YSYEKL. CDR3 bases: TGCGCCAGCAGCCAAGATCACGTATACAGGGGGTACGAGCAGTACTTC. Amino acids: CASSQDHVYRGYEQYF.

V is TRBV4-1 and J is TRBJ2-3; weak D call: TRBD1 (5 bases). CDR1 is MGHRA, CDR2 YSYEKL, per germline. The CDR3 is 18 residues long. V was cut by 4 bases and J by 6 bases, with 26 bases left in between. CDR3 amino acids: CASSRLGLQGMYLDTQYF. CDR3 in DNA: TGCGCCAGCAGCCGCCTAGGCCTCCAGGGAATGTACTTGGATACGCAGTATTTT.

The chain carries TRBV19 and TRBJ1-5; 8 bases fit TRBD1. Trimming at V came to 6 bases and at J to 7 bases, leaving 11 bases not matched to a gene. The CDR3 extends over 15 amino acids. CDR1 and CDR2 from the germline V gene are LNHDA and SQIVND (reference sequence). The CDR3 nucleotides read TGTGCCAGTAGGGATGACAGGGGCCTTGGGCAGCCCCAGCATTTT. Translated, it gives CASRDDRGLGQPQHF.

The J gene is TRBJ1-6, the V gene TRBV30; D ambiguous. The germline V and J ends were trimmed by 0 bases and 4 bases, with 13 bases remaining between them. CDR3 size: 16 residues. Germline V gene sequence: CDR1 GTSNPN, CDR2 SVGIG (reference sequence). DNA for the CDR3: TGTGCCTGGAGTGTTCGATGGTGGGAGTATAATTCACCCCTCCACTTT. This gives the protein CAWSVRWWEYNSPLHF.

This clone showed up just once. The genes are TRBV5-5 and TRBJ2-5; the match to TRBD1 covers 7 bases. Germline V CDR1 and CDR2: SGHKS, YYEKEE (reference sequence). V dropped 4 bases and J dropped 5; count of bases not matched to a gene: 11. The CDR3 loop spans 15 amino acids. The CDR3 loop reads CASSTTRDSGETQYF. CDR3 coding DNA: TGTGCCAGCAGCACGACCCGGGACAGTGGGGAGACCCAGTACTTC.

The V and J genes are TRBV5-4 and TRBJ1-1; TRBD1 matches 10 bases. Losses at the gene ends were 4 bases for V and 5 bases for J; bases not matched to a gene: 5. The CDR3 totals 14 residues. CDR1 and CDR2 from the germline V gene are SGHNT and YYREEE (reference sequence). The CDR3, as DNA: TGTGCCAGCAGCATAGGACAGGGGGTGACTGAAGCTTTCTTT. This translates into CASSIGQGVTEAFF.

This chain links TRBV5-4 with TRBJ2-3; 11 bases are a match to TRBD2. The ends lost 5 bases at V and 4 bases at J; junction bases unmatched: 9. This CDR3 comprises 16 residues. The germline V gene has CDR1 SGHNT and CDR2 YYREEE (reference sequence). This chain's CDR3 is CASSQDSGRAPDTQYF. The CDR3 DNA follows: TGTGCCAGCAGTCAAGATAGCGGGAGGGCCCCAGATACGCAGTATTTT.

This chain joins TRBV6-6 and TRBJ2-7, with D possibly TRBD2 on 6 matching bases. The germline V gene has CDR1 MNHNY and CDR2 SVGAGI (reference sequence). CDR3 size: 15 residues. Trimming pared 2 bases from V and 4 bases from J, leaving 15 bases between. Here the CDR3 reads CASSYDSGGEYEQYF. CDR3 nucleotide sequence: TGTGCCAGCAGTTACGACAGCGGCGGGGAGTACGAGCAGTACTTC.

This chain links TRBV12-5 with TRBJ2-3; D not certain. Germline-derived CDR1 and CDR2 are LGHNT and FRNRAP. V lost 7 bases to trimming and J lost 2 bases, with 13 bases between them. There are 14 residues in the CDR3. The CDR3 sequence is CASESRLFTDTQYF. The CDR3 nucleotides read TGTGCTAGTGAGAGTCGATTGTTCACAGATACGCAGTATTTT.

The V gene is TRBV29-1, the J gene TRBJ1-2, with TRBD1 matching over 7 bases. Trimming took 5 bases from V and 4 from J; bases not matched to a gene: 16. The CDR3 covers 16 residues. Germline V gene sequence: CDR1 SQVTM, CDR2 ANQGSEA. The CDR3, as DNA: TGCAGCGTTACCTGGGACAGCCGAAGGACCCCCTATGGCTACACCTTC. This sequence encodes CSVTWDSRRTPYGYTF.